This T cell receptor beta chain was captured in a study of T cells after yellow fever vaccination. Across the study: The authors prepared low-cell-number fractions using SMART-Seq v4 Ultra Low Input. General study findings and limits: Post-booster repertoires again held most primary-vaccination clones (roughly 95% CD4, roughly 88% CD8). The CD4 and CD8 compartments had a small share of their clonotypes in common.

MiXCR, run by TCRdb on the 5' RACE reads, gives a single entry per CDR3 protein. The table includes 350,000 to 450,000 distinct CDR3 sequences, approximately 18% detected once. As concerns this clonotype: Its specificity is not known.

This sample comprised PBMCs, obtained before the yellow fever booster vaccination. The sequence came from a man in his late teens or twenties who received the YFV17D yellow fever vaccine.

The CDR3 loop reads CASSLGLGSGANVLTF. In DNA, the CDR3 is TGTGCCAGCAGCTTAGGGCTTGGGTCTGGGGCCAACGTCCTGACTTTC. The V and J genes are TRBV7-2 and TRBJ2-6; no clear D gene. Germline V gene data show CDR1 as SGHTA and CDR2 as FQGNSA. Trimming pared 1 base from V and 1 base from J, leaving 8 bases between. The CDR3 totals 16 residues.